This entry features one T cell receptor beta chain sequence. Trimming took off 2 bases at V and 6 bases at J, with 8 bases between the two ends. The CDR3 totals 13 residues. The germline CDR1 and CDR2 sequences are SGHTA and FQGTGA. The record originates from a study of T cell changes during pregnancy in multiple sclerosis. The method was immunoSEQ multiplex PCR; TCRdb's version includes in-frame clones alone and lacks a portion of them. The data show about 58,000 clones, 93% seen once. The source of this sequence is a female donor with multiple sclerosis, enrolled in a pregnancy study. The chain joins TRBV7-3 to TRBJ2-1; D is uncertain. Source: CD8+ T cells from peripheral blood mononuclear cells, taken in the second trimester of pregnancy. The CDR3 DNA follows: TGTGCCAGCAGCTTAGGCTCCCTCAATGAGCAGTTCTTC. This translates into CASSLGSLNEQFF.